This T cell receptor (beta chain) derives from a study of cytotoxic CD8 clonotypes in ibrutinib-treated CLL. Study-wide context: Patients: roughly twelve relapsed/refractory, roughly 16 treatment-naive, roughly 17 IGHV unmutated.

CDR1 is MRHNA, CDR2 SNTAGT, per germline. V lost 6 bases to trimming and J lost 5 bases, with 8 bases between them. The CDR3 consists of 12 residues. Regarding the study as a whole: Contraction or stability on treatment characterized the public clonotypes, which were uncommon. Clonality increased with ibrutinib response but returned toward baseline at progression. Clonality was higher at baseline than in age-matched healthy donors and tracked circulating CD8+ T-cell counts.

This clone was observed a few times. The antigen is undetermined. Sequencing used immunoSEQ multiplex PCR; TCRdb keeps in-frame clones, though not all of them. The sample carries 65,000 to 85,000 clones, around four fifths recorded once. The chain recombines TRBV6-4 with TRBJ1-5, with D tentatively TRBD1 (6 bases). This receptor was obtained from a human donor with chronic lymphocytic leukemia. The specimen was PBMCs, collected after 24 months of ibrutinib treatment. This chain's CDR3 is CASRGHYQPQHF. The CDR3 DNA follows: TGTGCCAGCAGGGGACACTATCAGCCCCAGCATTTT.